This entry features one T cell receptor (beta chain) sequence. CDR3 length equals 16 residues. Germline V gene sequence: CDR1 KGHDR, CDR2 SFDVKD. The V gene end was trimmed by 4 bases and the J gene end by 3 bases; junction bases not matched to a gene: 6. Seattle enrolled patients during active infection and tracked them longitudinally. This sample stems from a study of blood T cell repertoires in COVID-19. Whole-study context: Italy, Spain and the United States were the sources of the convalescent and acute COVID-19 samples. PBMCs, B-cell-depleted T cells, or T cells provided the cDNA or gDNA that made up the material.

Per the study methods: Reference gene primer amplification in the assay estimated nucleated cell counts. Produced via immunoSEQ multiplex PCR; TCRdb's table is partial and in-frame only. D and trimming were read from the DNA, whereas the V and J calls and clone size are those reported in that table. Among about 240,000 clones, more than 80% were seen once, and the ten largest hold 6.5% to 8.5%. This sequence was found in a woman aged 80 or over with COVID-19, enrolled during active disease. Sequences were obtained from peripheral blood. The chain carries TRBV24-1 and TRBJ2-3; the match to TRBD2 covers 10 bases. Written as DNA, the CDR3 is TGTGCCACCAGTGACCCTATAGCGGGGGGTACAGATACGCAGTATTTT. Its protein is CATSDPIAGGTDTQYF.